These T cell receptor beta chains were read from a single sample in a study of blood T cells in healthy people across ages. TCRdb re-called the 5' RACE reads through MiXCR, storing one row per CDR3 protein. The data show 800,000 to 1,000,000 distinct CDR3 sequences, around 49% seen once. The source material was blood. The receptors come from a man aged 30 to 45 in good health. Both conserved end residues are part of each CDR3. A D gene is named only where the DNA matches it firmly. Only part of the rows carry a size: once, few, many, or a class if the clone is expanded.

D	J	V	size	CDR3	DNA
NA	TRBJ2-7	TRBV4-2	few	CASSQDKGHTYEQYF	TGTGCCAGCAGCCAAGATAAGGGACATACCTACGAGCAGTACTTC
NA	TRBJ2-5	TRBV9	NA	CASSVQGTQYF	TGTGCCAGCAGCGTACAAGGGACCCAGTACTTC
NA	TRBJ1-4	TRBV7-2	NA	CASSLRGGRGEKLFF	TGTGCCAGCAGCTTAAGGGGGGGCCGGGGTGAAAAACTGTTTTTT
TRBD1	TRBJ2-7	TRBV29-1	NA	CSAQWGQGYEQYF	TGCAGCGCCCAATGGGGACAGGGCTACGAGCAGTACTTC
NA	TRBJ2-7	TRBV28	few	CASTLKYEQYF	TGTGCCAGCACACTTAAGTACGAGCAGTACTTC
NA	TRBJ2-3	TRBV9	NA	CASSVEGTDTQYF	TGTGCCAGCAGCGTAGAAGGCACAGATACGCAGTATTTT
NA	TRBJ1-2	TRBV14	few	CASSQREDGYGYTF	TGTGCCAGCAGCCAGAGAGAAGATGGGTATGGCTACACCTTC
NA	TRBJ2-7	TRBV4-1	few	CASSQVLTNYEQYF	TGCGCCAGCAGCCAAGTGCTCACAAACTACGAGCAGTACTTC
TRBD1	TRBJ2-1	TRBV6-5	NA	CASSPTGVGYDEQFF	TGTGCCAGCAGTCCGACAGGGGTGGGGTACGATGAGCAGTTCTTC
NA	TRBJ1-2	TRBV20-1	NA	CSARQASSRGYTF	TGCAGTGCTAGACAGGCCTCCAGCCGGGGCTACACCTTC
NA	TRBJ2-3	TRBV6-5	few	CASSYSGITDGTQYF	TGTGCCAGCAGTTACTCGGGTATTACAGACGGTACGCAGTATTTT
NA	TRBJ1-5	TRBV12-3/TRBV12-4	few	CASSKIGQPNQPQHF	TGTGCCAGCTCCAAGATCGGACAGCCCAATCAGCCCCAGCATTTT
NA	TRBJ2-3	TRBV12-1	NA	CASPFSRGGPTDTQYF	TGTGCCAGCCCGTTCTCGAGGGGGGGCCCCACAGATACGCAGTATTTT
NA	TRBJ2-3	TRBV13	NA	CASGLIPDTQYF	TGTGCCAGCGGCTTAATTCCTGATACGCAGTATTTT
NA	TRBJ1-5	TRBV24-1	NA	CATSEGGPNQPQHF	TGTGCCACCAGTGAAGGAGGGCCCAATCAGCCCCAGCATTTT
TRBD1	TRBJ2-1	TRBV10-2	NA	CASSDSGQHNEQFF	TGCGCCAGCAGTGATTCGGGACAGCACAATGAGCAGTTCTTC
NA	TRBJ2-5	TRBV5-1	NA	CASSLVAQAQETQYF	TGCGCCAGCAGCTTGGTTGCGCAGGCCCAAGAGACCCAGTACTTC
NA	TRBJ2-7	TRBV20-1	NA	CSAKAGSLYEQYF	TGCAGTGCTAAGGCGGGCAGCCTCTACGAGCAGTACTTC
NA	TRBJ2-7	TRBV5-5	NA	CASSLRHITYEQYF	TGTGCCAGCAGCTTACGCCATATCACCTACGAGCAGTACTTC
NA	TRBJ2-7	TRBV5-1	NA	CASSFQSESYEQYF	TGCGCCAGCAGCTTTCAGTCGGAGTCCTACGAGCAGTACTTC
NA	TRBJ2-1	TRBV5-1	NA	CASSLHQGYNEQFF	TGCGCCAGCAGCTTGCATCAAGGGTACAATGAGCAGTTCTTC
NA	TRBJ2-7	TRBV4-1	NA	CASSQGSDAYEQYF	TGCGCCAGCAGCCAAGGGTCGGACGCCTACGAGCAGTACTTC
NA	TRBJ1-2	TRBV9	NA	CASSVGLANYGYTF	TGTGCCAGCAGCGTGGGATTGGCAAACTATGGCTACACCTTC
NA	TRBJ2-3	TRBV19	NA	CASRPSGRDTQYF	TGTGCCAGTAGACCCTCTGGACGGGATACGCAGTATTTT
TRBD2	TRBJ2-3	TRBV9	few	CASSVDLLLAGSDTQYF	TGTGCCAGCAGCGTAGACCTACTACTAGCGGGCTCGGATACGCAGTATTTT
NA	TRBJ1-6	TRBV27	few	CASSSPEGGDSPLHF	TGTGCCAGCAGTTCCCCGGAGGGGGGAGATTCACCCCTCCACTTT
TRBD2	TRBJ2-3	TRBV5-1	few	CASSPPSGASTDTQYF	TGCGCCAGCAGCCCACCTAGCGGGGCTAGCACAGATACGCAGTATTTT
NA	TRBJ1-2	TRBV30	NA	CAWSALRGNYGYTF	TGTGCCTGGAGTGCCCTACGAGGAAACTATGGCTACACCTTC
NA	TRBJ1-2	TRBV5-1	few	CASSLFLGQGYGYTF	TGCGCCAGCAGCTTGTTTCTCGGGCAGGGGTATGGCTACACCTTC
TRBD2	TRBJ2-3	TRBV5-1	once	CASSLRGGGMTDTQYF	TGCGCCAGCAGCTTACGCGGCGGGGGGATGACAGATACGCAGTATTTT
NA	TRBJ1-2	TRBV27	NA	CATLRLGGNYSYTF	TGTGCCACCCTGCGGTTGGGGGGGAACTATAGCTACACCTTC
NA	TRBJ1-5	TRBV12-3/TRBV12-4	NA	CASSRNDGQPQHF	TGTGCCAGCAGTAGGAACGACGGTCAGCCCCAGCATTTT
NA	TRBJ2-2	TRBV6-5	NA	CASIKWVTGELFF	TGTGCCAGCATTAAATGGGTCACCGGGGAGCTGTTTTTT
NA	TRBJ1-2	TRBV7-2	NA	CASSPGTGNYGCTF	TGTGCCAGCAGCCCCGGAACCGGTAACTATGGCTGCACCTTC
NA	TRBJ2-3	TRBV12-3/TRBV12-4	NA	CASSFKSGAGTQYF	TGTGCCAGCAGTTTTAAGTCGGGGGCAGGTACGCAGTATTTT
TRBD1	TRBJ2-7	TRBV29-1	many	CSVETGITYEQYF	TGCAGCGTCGAGACAGGGATTACCTACGAGCAGTACTTC
TRBD1	TRBJ2-7	TRBV5-1	NA	CASSVSMGQGGSEQYF	TGCGCCAGCAGCGTTTCCATGGGACAGGGGGGCTCCGAGCAGTACTTC
NA	TRBJ1-2	TRBV11-2	NA	CVSSLGELNYGYTF	TGTGTCAGCAGCTTAGGGGAACTTAACTATGGCTACACCTTC
TRBD1	TRBJ1-2	TRBV9	NA	CASSGTGTGLNYGYTF	TGTGCCAGCAGCGGTACCGGGACAGGACTTAACTATGGCTACACCTTC
NA	TRBJ1-4	TRBV20-1	NA	CSARGPSNEKLFF	TGCAGTGCTAGAGGGCCGAGTAATGAAAAACTGTTTTTT
TRBD1	TRBJ2-2	TRBV20-1	NA	CSARGNRGDTGELFF	TGCAGTGCTAGAGGGAACAGGGGGGACACCGGGGAGCTGTTTTTT
NA	TRBJ1-6	TRBV10-3	NA	CAISEGNRENSPLHF	TGTGCCATCAGTGAGGGAAACAGGGAGAATTCACCCCTCCACTTT
TRBD2	TRBJ2-1	TRBV7-8	NA	CASSLRLAGDFYNEQFF	TGTGCCAGCAGCTTACGACTAGCGGGGGATTTCTACAATGAGCAGTTCTTC
NA	TRBJ2-6	TRBV4-2	few	CASSQGFRSSGANVLTF	TGTGCCAGCAGCCAAGGTTTCCGGAGCTCTGGGGCCAACGTCCTGACTTTC
TRBD2	TRBJ2-5	TRBV29-1	many	CSVDISGGKREQYF	TGCAGCGTTGATATCTCGGGAGGGAAAAGGGAGCAGTACTTC
NA	TRBJ2-7	TRBV5-5	NA	CASSLAVTLRDEQYF	TGTGCCAGCAGCTTGGCGGTAACGTTACGTGACGAGCAGTACTTC
NA	TRBJ1-6	TRBV7-2	NA	CASSSRRPAGNSPLHF	TGTGCCAGCAGCTCCCGACGGCCGGCGGGTAATTCACCCCTCCACTTT
NA	TRBJ2-5	TRBV29-1	NA	CSVAGLGERYF	TGCAGCGTTGCCGGGCTGGGTGAGCGGTACTTC
NA	TRBJ1-2	TRBV28	NA	CASSRRTGGYTF	TGTGCCAGCAGTCGGAGAACGGGTGGCTACACCTTC
NA	TRBJ2-3	TRBV4-3	NA	CASSQKRGGTDTQYF	TGCGCCAGCAGCCAAAAGAGAGGGGGCACAGATACGCAGTATTTT
NA	TRBJ2-7	TRBV5-1	NA	CASSFYSGDHYEQYF	TGCGCCAGCAGCTTTTATTCGGGGGACCACTACGAGCAGTACTTC
NA	TRBJ1-1	TRBV18	NA	CASSSEEAARSTEAFF	TGTGCCAGCTCATCAGAGGAGGCAGCTAGGTCCACTGAAGCTTTCTTT
NA	TRBJ1-2	TRBV3-1	NA	CASSQDATYGYTF	TGTGCCAGCAGCCAAGACGCGACCTATGGCTACACCTTC
NA	TRBJ1-4	TRBV6-6	NA	CASRWDGNEKLFF	TGTGCCAGCAGATGGGACGGAAATGAAAAACTGTTTTTT
TRBD2	TRBJ2-3	TRBV12-3/TRBV12-4	NA	CASSLGGGSFGDTQYF	TGTGCCAGCAGTTTGGGCGGGGGGAGCTTTGGAGATACGCAGTATTTT
NA	TRBJ2-5	TRBV5-1	NA	CASSPDYETQYF	TGCGCCAGCAGCCCTGACTACGAGACCCAGTACTTC
TRBD1	TRBJ2-7	TRBV29-1	many	CSVEKSGQGREQYF	TGCAGCGTTGAAAAGAGTGGACAGGGTCGCGAGCAGTACTTC